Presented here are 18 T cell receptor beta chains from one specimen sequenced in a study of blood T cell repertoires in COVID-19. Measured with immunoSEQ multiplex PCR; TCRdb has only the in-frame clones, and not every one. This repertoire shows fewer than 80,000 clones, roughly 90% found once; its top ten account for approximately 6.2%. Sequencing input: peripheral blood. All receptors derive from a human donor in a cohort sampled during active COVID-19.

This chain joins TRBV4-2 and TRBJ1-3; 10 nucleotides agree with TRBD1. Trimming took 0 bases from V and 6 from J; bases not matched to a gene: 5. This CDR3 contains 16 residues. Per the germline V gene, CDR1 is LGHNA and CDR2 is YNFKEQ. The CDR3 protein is CASSQDPTGGVNTIYF. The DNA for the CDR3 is TGTGCCAGCAGCCAAGACCCGACAGGGGGCGTAAACACCATATATTTT.

CDR3 in DNA: TGTGCCAGCAGCTTATACAGGGTAGAAAAACTGTTTTTT. Residues: CASSLYRVEKLFF. The chain recombines TRBV5-6 with TRBJ1-4, with D possibly being TRBD1 (6 bases). CDR1 is SGHDT, CDR2 YYEEEE, per germline. This CDR3 spans 13 amino acids. V dropped 2 bases and J dropped 8 bases, with 10 bases sitting between them.

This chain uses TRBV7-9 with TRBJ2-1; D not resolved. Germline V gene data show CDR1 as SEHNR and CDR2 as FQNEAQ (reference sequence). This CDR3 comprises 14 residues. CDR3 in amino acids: CAVWHSGSYNEQFF. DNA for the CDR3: TGTGCAGTTTGGCACTCAGGCTCCTACAATGAGCAGTTCTTC.

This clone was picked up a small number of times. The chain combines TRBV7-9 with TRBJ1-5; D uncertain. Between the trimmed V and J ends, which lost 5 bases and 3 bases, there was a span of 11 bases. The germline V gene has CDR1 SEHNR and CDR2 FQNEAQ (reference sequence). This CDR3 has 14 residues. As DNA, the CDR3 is TGTGCCAGCAGCGCGGAAACGCTCAATCAGCCCCAGCATTTT. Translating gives CASSAETLNQPQHF.

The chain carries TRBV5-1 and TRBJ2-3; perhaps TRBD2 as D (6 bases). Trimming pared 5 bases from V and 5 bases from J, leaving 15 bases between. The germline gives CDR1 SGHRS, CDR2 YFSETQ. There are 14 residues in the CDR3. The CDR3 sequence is CASRLFLEGDTQYF. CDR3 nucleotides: TGCGCCAGCAGATTATTTTTGGAGGGAGATACGCAGTATTTT.

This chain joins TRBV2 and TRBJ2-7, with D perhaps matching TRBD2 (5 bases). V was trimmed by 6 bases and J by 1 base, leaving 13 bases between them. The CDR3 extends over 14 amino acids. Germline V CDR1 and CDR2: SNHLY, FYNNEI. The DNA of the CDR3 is TGTGCCAGCAGAAAGTCAGGACTTTCCTACGAGCAGTACTTC. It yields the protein CASRKSGLSYEQYF. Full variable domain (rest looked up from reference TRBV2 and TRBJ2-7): EPEVTQTPSHQVTQMGQEVILRCVPISNHLYFYWYRQILGQKVEFLVSFYNNEISEKSEIFDDQFSVERPDGSNFTLKIRSTKLEDSAMYFCASRKSGLSYEQYFGPGTRLTVT.

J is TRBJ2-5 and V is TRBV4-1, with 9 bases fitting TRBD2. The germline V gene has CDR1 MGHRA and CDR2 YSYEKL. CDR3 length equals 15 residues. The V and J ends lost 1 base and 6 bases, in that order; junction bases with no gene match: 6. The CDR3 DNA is TGCGCCAGCAGCCAAGGGCGGGGGGGCGGAAAGACCCAGTACTTC. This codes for CASSQGRGGGKTQYF.

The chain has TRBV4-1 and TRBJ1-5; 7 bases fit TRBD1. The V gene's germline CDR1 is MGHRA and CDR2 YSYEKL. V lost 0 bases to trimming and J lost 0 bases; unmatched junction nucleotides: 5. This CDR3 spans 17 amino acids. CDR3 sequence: CASSQDVTGLSNQPQHF. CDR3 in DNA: TGCGCCAGCAGCCAAGATGTGACAGGGCTTAGCAATCAGCCCCAGCATTTT.

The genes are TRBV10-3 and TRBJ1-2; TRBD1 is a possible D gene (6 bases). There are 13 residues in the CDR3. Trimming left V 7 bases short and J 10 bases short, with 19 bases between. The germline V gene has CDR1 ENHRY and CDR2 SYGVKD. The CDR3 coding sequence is TGTGCCATCACCCAGAAACAGGGCCCAAACTACACCTTC. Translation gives CAITQKQGPNYTF.

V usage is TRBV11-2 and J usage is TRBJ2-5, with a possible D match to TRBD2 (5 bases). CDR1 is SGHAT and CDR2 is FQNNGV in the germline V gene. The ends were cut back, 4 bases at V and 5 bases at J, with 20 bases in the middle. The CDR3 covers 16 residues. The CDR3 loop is CASSSRPGISAETQYF. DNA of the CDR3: TGTGCCAGCAGCTCCCGTCCCGGGATCTCGGCGGAGACCCAGTACTTC.

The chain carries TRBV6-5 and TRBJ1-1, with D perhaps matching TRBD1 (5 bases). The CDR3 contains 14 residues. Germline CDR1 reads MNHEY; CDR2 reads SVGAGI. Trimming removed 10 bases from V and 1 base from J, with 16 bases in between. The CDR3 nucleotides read TGTGCCACCTACCGACTCGACAGGAACACTGAAGCTTTCTTT. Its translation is CATYRLDRNTEAFF.

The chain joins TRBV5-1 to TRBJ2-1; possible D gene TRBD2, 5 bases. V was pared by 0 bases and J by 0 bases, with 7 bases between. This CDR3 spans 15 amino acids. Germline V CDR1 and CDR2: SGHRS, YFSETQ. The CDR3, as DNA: TGCGCCAGCAGCTTGGTGGGGAGCTCCTACAATGAGCAGTTCTTC. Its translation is CASSLVGSSYNEQFF.

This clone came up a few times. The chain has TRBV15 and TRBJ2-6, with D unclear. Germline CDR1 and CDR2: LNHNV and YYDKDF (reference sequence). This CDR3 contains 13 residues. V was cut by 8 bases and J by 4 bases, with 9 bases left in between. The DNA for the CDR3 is TGTGCCACCCAACAGCAAGGGGCCAACGTCCTGACTTTC. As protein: CATQQQGANVLTF.

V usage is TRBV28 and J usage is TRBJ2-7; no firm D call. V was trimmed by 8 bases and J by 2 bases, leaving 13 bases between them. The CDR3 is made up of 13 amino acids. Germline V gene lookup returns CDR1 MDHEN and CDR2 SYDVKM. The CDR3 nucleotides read TGTGCCAGCGCCTTAAAGCCCACCTACGAGCAGTACTTC. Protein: CASALKPTYEQYF.

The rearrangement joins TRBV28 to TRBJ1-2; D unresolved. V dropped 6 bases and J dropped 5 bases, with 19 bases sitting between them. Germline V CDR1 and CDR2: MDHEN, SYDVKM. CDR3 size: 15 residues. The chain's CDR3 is CASSYTRWGDYGYTF. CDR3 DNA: TGTGCCAGCAGCTATACTCGGTGGGGAGATTATGGCTACACCTTC.

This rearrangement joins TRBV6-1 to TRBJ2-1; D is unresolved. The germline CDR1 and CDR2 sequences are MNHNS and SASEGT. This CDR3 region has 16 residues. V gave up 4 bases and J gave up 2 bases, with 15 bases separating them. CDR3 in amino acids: CASSVDTALPYNEQFF. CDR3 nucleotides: TGTGCCAGCAGTGTAGACACCGCTCTCCCCTACAATGAGCAGTTCTTC.

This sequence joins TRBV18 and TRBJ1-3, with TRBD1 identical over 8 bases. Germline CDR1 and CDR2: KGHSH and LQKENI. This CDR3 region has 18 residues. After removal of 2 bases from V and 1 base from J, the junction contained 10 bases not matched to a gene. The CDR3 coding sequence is TGTGCCAGCTCACCAGTAAACAGGGGGGTTCGTTCTGGAAACACCATATATTTT. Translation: CASSPVNRGVRSGNTIYF.

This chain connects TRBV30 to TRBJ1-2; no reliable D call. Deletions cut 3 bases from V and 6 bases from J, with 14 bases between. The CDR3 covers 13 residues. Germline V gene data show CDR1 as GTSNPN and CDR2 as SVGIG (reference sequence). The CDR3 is CAWRPGSVDGYTF. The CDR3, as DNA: TGTGCCTGGAGGCCGGGGAGCGTCGATGGCTACACCTTC.